The clone carrying this T cell receptor (beta chain) was counted a few times. What it binds is unknown. The data are from a study of cytomegalovirus exposure and HLA in healthy donors. Germline V gives CDR1 MNHEY, CDR2 SVGAGI. V lost 2 bases, J lost 1 base, and 3 bases stayed unmatched. This CDR3 comprises 16 residues. It was with 60 Vbeta and 13 Jbeta primers that the PCR ran. Assay: immunoSEQ multiplex PCR; the TCRdb copy retains only in-frame clones and omits some. The sample includes under 200,000 clones, roughly four fifths of them seen just once. Overall study findings and caveats: Excluded were some V segments that proved indistinguishable, including TRBV6-2 and TRBV6-3. Highly shared sequence variants in one cluster were likely a sequencing artifact. Later on, analysis showed that most CMV-associated TCR beta chains appeared to be HLA-restricted. Most TCRs appeared rarely, but some public TCRs recurred in many donors.

The specimen sequenced was PBMCs. The clonotype comes from a man aged 45-65 years in good health and CMV-seropositive. This chain uses TRBV6-5 with TRBJ1-1, with 11 nucleotides matching TRBD1. The CDR3 loop reads CASSYRDRGKNTEAFF. The CDR3 DNA is TGTGCCAGCAGTTACAGGGACAGGGGGAAGAACACTGAAGCTTTCTTT.